Listed here are 29 T cell receptor beta chains from one sample, sequenced in a study of immune heterogeneity within non-small cell lung tumors. Bulk tumor genomic DNA, 550 to 650 ng per sample, was the template. Several far-apart biopsies were taken per primary tumor during surgery. With untreated, newly diagnosed non-small cell lung cancer, the patients went on to undergo curative surgery. With 32 V and 13 J primers, multiplex PCR amplified the TCR beta CDR3. TCRdb re-called the multiplex PCR reads with MiXCR, one entry per CDR3 protein. Of fewer than 25,000 distinct CDR3 sequences listed, 25% to 30% were seen once; the top ten hold about 3.7%. The sequenced sample consisted of lung tumor tissue. These receptors were obtained from a man in his forties with non-small cell lung cancer.

This clonotype was counted between two and nine times. The rearrangement joins TRBV9 to TRBJ2-1; 12 bases agree with TRBD2. The CDR3 is 21 residues long. Germline V gene data show CDR1 as SGDLS and CDR2 as YYNGEE. Unmatched junction bases numbered 20, after V lost 4 bases and J lost 3 bases. The CDR3 nucleotides are TGTGCCAGCAGCAATAAAGAAAACCGGACTAGCGGGAAAGCTAACTACAATGAGCAGTTCTTC. This gives the protein CASSNKENRTSGKANYNEQFF.

This clonotype occurred many times. The rearrangement joins TRBV5-1 to TRBJ2-1; 7 positions agree with TRBD2. Trimming took 0 bases from V and 7 from J; bases not matched to a gene: 13. Germline CDR1 reads SGHRS; CDR2 reads YFSETQ. This CDR3 is 17 amino acids long. The CDR3 nucleotides read TGCGCCAGCAGCTTGGGACCGGCGGGAGCTATGGGAAATGAGCAGTTCTTC. It is translated as CASSLGPAGAMGNEQFF.

The V gene is TRBV20-1, the J gene TRBJ1-2; tentative D call: TRBD1 (5 bases). The V and J ends lost 3 bases and 0 bases respectively, with 23 bases between them. The CDR3 sequence is 18 residues long. CDR1 is DFQATT and CDR2 is SNEGSKA in the germline V gene (reference sequence). CDR3 sequence reads: CSASLPGLIGFPNYGYTF. As DNA, the CDR3 is TGCAGTGCTAGTCTTCCGGGACTTATCGGTTTCCCTAACTATGGCTACACCTTC.

This clonotype was recorded at least ten times. The genes are TRBV20-1 and TRBJ2-3, with no clear D. Per the germline V gene, CDR1 is DFQATT and CDR2 is SNEGSKA (reference sequence). CDR3 length equals 13 residues. Trimming removed 5 bases from V and 1 base from J, with 10 bases in between. CDR3: CSAPRMGTDTQYF. CDR3 in DNA: TGCAGTGCTCCTAGAATGGGCACAGATACGCAGTATTTT.

A few counts support this clonotype. The chain uses TRBV11-1 and TRBJ2-3; D not certain. This CDR3 region has 14 residues. The germline V and J ends were trimmed by 4 bases and 13 bases, with 21 bases remaining between them. Germline V gene sequence: CDR1 SGHAT, CDR2 FQDESV (reference sequence). CDR3 bases: TGTGCCAGCAGCTACTATCGGTACACCTACTACGAGTATTTT. Residues: CASSYYRYTYYEYF.

In regard to this clonotype: This may stem from a read error, because a much larger clone lies one nucleotide away. J is TRBJ1-2 and V is TRBV4-1, with 8 bases fitting TRBD1. From germline, CDR1 is MGHRA and CDR2 YSYEKL. The V segment lost 0 bases and the J segment 3 bases; nucleotides outside the gene matches: 6. This CDR3 region has 16 residues. CDR3 region: CASSQEFRGRDYGYTF. The DNA for the CDR3 is TGCGCCAGCAGCCAAGAATTCAGGGGGCGCGACTATGGCTACACCTTC.

In regard to this clonotype: This sequence may be a read error, since a much larger clone differs from it by one base. The V call is TRBV12-3 or TRBV12-4, the J call TRBJ1-2; TRBD1 is a possible D gene (5 bases). The CDR3 spans 15 residues. Trimming took 6 bases from V and 5 from J, leaving 19 bases between them. The CDR3 sequence: CASRPGLGLGYGYTF. The CDR3 DNA reads as TGTGCCAGCAGACCGGGACTGGGGCTAGGGTATGGCTACACCTTC.

The chain uses TRBV6-2 or TRBV6-3 and TRBJ1-6, with D unresolved. The germline V gene encodes CDR1 MNHEY and CDR2 SVGEGT. The CDR3 loop spans 15 amino acids. Trimming took 6 bases from V and 15 from J, leaving 24 bases between them. DNA of the CDR3: TGTGCCAGCAGGACACAAAGCTCCTATAATTCATTCCTCCACTTT. Its translation: CASRTQSSYNSFLHF.

This clonotype was counted at least ten times. The V gene is TRBV24-1, the J gene TRBJ1-5; D not resolved. Germline CDR1 KGHDR, CDR2 SFDVKD. V lost 9 bases, J lost 1 base, and 12 bases lay in between. CDR3 length: 14 amino acids. As DNA, the CDR3 is TGTGCCACCTCCCCCGGTGGAAGCAATCAGCCCCAGCATTTT. It specifies CATSPGGSNQPQHF.

In its sample, this clonotype ranks as medium-sized. This chain uses TRBV11-3 with TRBJ2-1; D is undetermined. Germline CDR1 reads SGHNT; CDR2 reads YENEEA. The CDR3 spans 14 residues. With 1 base removed from V and 6 bases from J, the gap between germline ends came to 10 bases. Here the CDR3 reads CASSLGGGSNEQFF. Written as DNA, the CDR3 is TGTGCCAGCAGCTTAGGTGGTGGAAGCAATGAGCAGTTCTTC.

Many counts were recorded for this clonotype. The chain uses TRBV15 and TRBJ1-3; D is undetermined. Germline V gives CDR1 LNHNV, CDR2 YYDKDF (reference sequence). The CDR3 spans 13 residues. Deletions cut 1 base from V and 5 bases from J, with 6 bases between. In DNA, the CDR3 is TGTGCCACCAGCAGAGGGCAACGAAACACCATATATTTT. Protein sequence: CATSRGQRNTIYF.

V gene TRBV10-3 combines with J gene TRBJ2-1; a weak D match, TRBD1 (5 bases). The length of the CDR3 is 16 residues. CDR1 and CDR2 from the germline V gene are ENHRY and SYGVKD. Trimming removed 0 bases at V and 7 bases at J, with 16 bases between. Here the CDR3 reads CAISESNRGSTNEQFF. The CDR3 DNA is TGTGCCATCAGTGAGTCGAATAGGGGAAGTACGAATGAGCAGTTCTTC.

This clonotype was recorded a few times. The chain uses TRBV19 and TRBJ2-7, with D perhaps being TRBD1 or TRBD2 (5 bases each). V lost 5 bases and J 5 bases, leaving 10 bases between the germline ends. Germline CDR1 reads LNHDA; CDR2 reads SQIVND (reference sequence). CDR3 length: 12 amino acids. CDR3 region: CASSRGRHEQYF. The CDR3 DNA is TGTGCCAGTAGTCGGGGACGCCACGAGCAGTACTTC.

The chain links TRBV7-3 to TRBJ1-1; 8 nucleotides match TRBD1. The CDR3 runs to 15 residues. Germline trimming cut 5 bases from V and 3 bases from J; bases unmatched to any gene: 8. Germline-derived CDR1 and CDR2 are SGHTA and FQGTGA. CDR3 DNA: TGTGCCAGCAGCACCCACGGGACAGGAGACACTGAAGCTTTCTTT. It specifies CASSTHGTGDTEAFF. Variable domain in full (rest from reference TRBV7-3 and TRBJ1-1): GAGVSQTPSNKVTEKGKYVELRCDPISGHTALYWYRQSLGQGPEFLIYFQGTGAADDSGLPNDRFFAVRPEGSVSTLKIQRTERGDSAVYLCASSTHGTGDTEAFFGQGTRLTVV.

At least ten counts were recorded for this clonotype. The CDR3 region is CSARDRGAGGPHEQYF. CDR3 DNA: TGCAGTGCTAGAGATAGGGGAGCGGGAGGGCCCCACGAGCAGTACTTC. V is TRBV20-1 and J is TRBJ2-7; 10 bases are a match to TRBD2. The J segment lost 5 bases and the V segment lost 0 bases, leaving 10 bases of the junction unmatched. The CDR3 totals 16 residues. Germline-derived CDR1 and CDR2 are DFQATT and SNEGSKA (reference sequence).

Concerning this clonotype: At one of its ends the junction is not consistent with the germline gene, which may arise from a read error. The V and J genes are TRBV24-1 and TRBJ1-2, with 9 positions matching TRBD1. CDR3 length equals 15 residues. The germline V gene encodes CDR1 KGHDR and CDR2 SFDVKD. CDR3: CATSEPGTGTYSYTF. In DNA, the CDR3 is TGTGCCACCAGTGAGCCCGGGACAGGGACCTATAGCTACACCTTC.

Comment on this clonotype: Mismatch with germline at one junction end may stem from a read error. The V call is TRBV6-1, the J call TRBJ2-6; D might be TRBD1 (6 bases). The germline V gene has CDR1 MNHNS and CDR2 SASEGT. The CDR3 has 20 amino acids. CDR3 in amino acids: CASSDLYGTPTSSWANVLTF. DNA of the CDR3: TGTGCCAGCAGTGACTTGTATGGGACACCGACCAGCTCTTGGGCCAACGTCCTGACTTTC.

This clonotype has a handful of counts. This chain uses TRBV5-6 with TRBJ2-7; D is unresolved. Germline V lookup: CDR1 SGHDT, CDR2 YYEEEE. This CDR3 comprises 11 residues. V lost 2 bases to trimming and J lost 7 bases, with 7 bases between them. The CDR3 DNA reads TGTGCCAGCAGCTTTGGGCGGGAGCAGTACTTC. This sequence encodes CASSFGREQYF.

Turning to this clonotype: A single base separates this from a much larger clone, so it may be a read error. The gene calls are TRBV12-3 or TRBV12-4 and TRBJ1-1; D is undetermined. The length of the CDR3 is 14 residues. The CDR3 spells CSSSLGAWNTEAFF. CDR3 coding DNA: TGTTCCAGCAGTTTGGGAGCATGGAACACTGAAGCTTTCTTT.

This clonotype was recorded at least ten times. The J gene is TRBJ1-2, the V gene TRBV18, with 9 bases fitting TRBD1. This CDR3 has 14 residues. The trim removed 3 bases at V and 7 bases at J, leaving 6 bases unmatched. From germline, CDR1 is KGHSH and CDR2 LQKENI. CDR3 loop: CASSPLGGQGGYTF. CDR3 coding DNA: TGTGCCAGCTCACCCCTTGGGGGACAGGGTGGCTACACCTTC. The variable domain in full, completed from reference TRBV18 and TRBJ1-2, reads NAGVMQNPRHLVRRRGQEARLRCSPMKGHSHVYWYRQLPEEGLKFMVYLQKENIIDESGMPKERFSAEFPKEGPSILRIQQVVRGDSAAYFCASSPLGGQGGYTFGSGTRLTVV.

This clonotype appeared once. With a much larger clone just one base away, this may be a read error. This rearrangement joins TRBV7-2 to TRBJ2-7, with D unclear. The CDR3 is made up of 15 amino acids. V gave up 4 bases and J gave up 3 bases, with 16 bases separating them. Germline CDR1 and CDR2: SGHTA and FQGNSA. CDR3 residues: CASSSARTFVYEQYF. CDR3 nucleotides: TGTGCCAGCAGCTCAGCTAGGACGTTCGTCTACGAGCAGTACTTC.

This clonotype was seen repeatedly, ten times or more. V gene TRBV6-4 combines with J gene TRBJ1-6; 9 nucleotides align to TRBD1. This CDR3 spans 15 amino acids. Germline V gene lookup returns CDR1 MRHNA and CDR2 SNTAGT. V lost 4 bases to trimming and J lost 9 bases; unmatched junction nucleotides: 7. CDR3 sequence reads: CASSAGTGPSSPLHF. The CDR3 nucleotides read TGTGCCAGCAGTGCCGGGACAGGGCCGAGTTCACCCCTCCACTTT.

For this clonotype: This may be a read error, as it is one base from a much larger clone. The V call is TRBV30, the J call TRBJ2-3; 8 nucleotides agree with TRBD2. This CDR3 comprises 13 residues. The germline V gene encodes CDR1 GTSNPN and CDR2 SVGIG (reference sequence). The CDR3 sequence: CSWLGLAGDTQYF. CDR3 coding DNA: TGTTCCTGGTTGGGGCTAGCGGGAGATACGCAGTATTTT.

The chain couples TRBV20-1 to TRBJ2-4; D is ambiguous. V was pared by 3 bases and J by 0 bases, with 12 bases between. The CDR3 has 15 residues. CDR1 and CDR2 from the germline V gene are DFQATT and SNEGSKA (reference sequence). For the CDR3, the DNA is TGCAGTGCTAGCGACCCGTCGCTAGCCAAAAACATTCAGTACTTC. This translates into CSASDPSLAKNIQYF.

For this clonotype: Being one base from a much bigger clone, this may be a read error. The genes are TRBV6-1 and TRBJ2-7; TRBD2 is a possible D gene (5 bases). V lost 5 bases, J lost 4 bases, and 15 bases lay in between. This CDR3 contains 14 residues. Germline V gene sequence: CDR1 MNHNS, CDR2 SASEGT. This CDR3 is CASSPFWCGYEQYF. CDR3 coding DNA: TGTGCCAGCAGTCCCTTTTGGTGCGGGTACGAGCAGTACTTC.

There are many counts of this clonotype. V usage is TRBV11-1 and J usage is TRBJ2-6; D ambiguous. CDR1 SGHAT and CDR2 FQDESV come from the germline V gene (reference sequence). V was clipped by 3 bases and J by 4 bases, with 4 bases between them. This CDR3 region has 13 residues. This chain's CDR3 is CASSFSGANVLTF. DNA for the CDR3: TGTGCCAGCAGCTTTTCGGGGGCCAACGTCCTGACTTTC.

This clonotype is deemed medium-sized. The chain has TRBV6-1 and TRBJ2-1, with 11 bases fitting TRBD2. V trimming: 3 bases; J trimming: 10 bases; junction bases outside the gene matches: 8. This CDR3 contains 15 residues. Germline values: CDR1 MNHNS, CDR2 SASEGT. The DNA for the CDR3 is TGTGCCAGCAGTGATGTTGGGACTAGCGGAGTAGAGCAGTTCTTC. Translation gives CASSDVGTSGVEQFF.

Regarding this clonotype: A read error may explain this, as a much larger clone is one base away. CDR3 residues: CVSSLRERTEAFF. The CDR3, as DNA: TGTGTCAGCAGTTTAAGGGAGCGCACTGAAGCTTTCTTT. This sequence joins TRBV12-3 or TRBV12-4 and TRBJ1-1, with D unclear. This CDR3 is built from 13 residues.

The J gene is TRBJ2-3, the V gene TRBV5-1, with TRBD2 identical over 9 bases. Trimming removed 4 bases from V and 4 bases from J; junction bases left unmatched: 7. The length of the CDR3 is 15 residues. The germline gives CDR1 SGHRS, CDR2 YFSETQ. CDR3 in DNA: TGCGCCAGCAGCCGAGCGGGGACTAGCCCAGATACGCAGTATTTT. This gives the protein CASSRAGTSPDTQYF.